This T cell receptor (beta chain) was identified during a study of cytomegalovirus exposure and HLA in healthy donors. TCRdb's copy holds only in-frame clones and misses some; the assay was immunoSEQ multiplex PCR. The table shows a few hundred thousand clones, with 90% occurring only once. A remark on this clone: Its antigen is unidentified.

General study findings and limits: Researchers catalogued approximately 170 TCR beta chains as cytomegalovirus-associated.

There are 13 residues in the CDR3. The germline V gene has CDR1 SGHNT and CDR2 YYREEE (reference sequence). V shed 3 bases and J 3 bases; nucleotides not matched to a gene: 2. The TCR originated in a woman in her late teens or twenties in good health and CMV-seronegative. The V gene is TRBV5-4, the J gene TRBJ2-7; 8 bases fit TRBD1. Material: PBMCs. As DNA, the CDR3 is TGTGCCAGCAGCTGGGGGACAGGCTACGAGCAGTACGTC. Protein: CASSWGTGYEQYV.